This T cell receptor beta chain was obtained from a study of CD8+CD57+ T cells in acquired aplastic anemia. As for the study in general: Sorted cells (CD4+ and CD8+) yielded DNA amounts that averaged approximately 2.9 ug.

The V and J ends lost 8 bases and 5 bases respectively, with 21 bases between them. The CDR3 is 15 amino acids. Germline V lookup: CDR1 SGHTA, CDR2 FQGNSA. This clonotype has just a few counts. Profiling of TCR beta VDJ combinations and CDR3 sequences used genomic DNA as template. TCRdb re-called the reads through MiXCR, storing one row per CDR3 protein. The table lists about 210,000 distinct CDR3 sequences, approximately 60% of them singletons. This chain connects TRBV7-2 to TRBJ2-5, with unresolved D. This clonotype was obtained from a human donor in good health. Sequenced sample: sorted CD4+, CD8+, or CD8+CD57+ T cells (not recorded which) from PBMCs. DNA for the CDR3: TGTGCCAGCCTCAGCGATATTGCCAGATCGGAGACCCAGTACTTC. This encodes CASLSDIARSETQYF.